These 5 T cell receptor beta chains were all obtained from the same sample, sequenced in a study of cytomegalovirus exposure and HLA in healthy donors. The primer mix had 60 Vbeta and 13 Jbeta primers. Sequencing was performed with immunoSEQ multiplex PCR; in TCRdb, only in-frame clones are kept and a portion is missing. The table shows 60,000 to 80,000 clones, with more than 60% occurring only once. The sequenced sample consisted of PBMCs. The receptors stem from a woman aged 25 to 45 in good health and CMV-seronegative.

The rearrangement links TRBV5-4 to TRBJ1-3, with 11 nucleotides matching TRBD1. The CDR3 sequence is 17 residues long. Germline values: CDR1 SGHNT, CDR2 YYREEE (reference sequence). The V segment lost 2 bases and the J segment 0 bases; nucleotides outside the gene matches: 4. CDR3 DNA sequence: TGTGCCAGCAGCTTTGGACAGGGGGCCTCCTCTGGAAACACCATATATTTT. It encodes CASSFGQGASSGNTIYF. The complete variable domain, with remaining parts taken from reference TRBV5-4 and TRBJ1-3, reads ETGVTQSPTHLIKTRGQQVTLRCSSQSGHNTVSWYQQALGQGPQFIFQYYREEENGRGNFPPRFSGLQFPNYSSELNVNALELDDSALYLCASSFGQGASSGNTIYFGEGSWLTVV.

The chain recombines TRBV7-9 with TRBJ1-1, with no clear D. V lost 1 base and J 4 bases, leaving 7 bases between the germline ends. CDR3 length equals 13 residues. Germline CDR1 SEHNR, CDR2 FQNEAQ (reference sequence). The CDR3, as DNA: TGTGCCAGCAGCTTAGATACGGGCACTGAAGCTTTCTTT. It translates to CASSLDTGTEAFF.

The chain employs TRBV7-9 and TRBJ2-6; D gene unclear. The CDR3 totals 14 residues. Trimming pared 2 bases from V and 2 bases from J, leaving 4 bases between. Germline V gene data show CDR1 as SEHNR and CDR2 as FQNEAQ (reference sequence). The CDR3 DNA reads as TGTGCCAGCAGCTTAACTGCTGGGGCCAACGTCCTGACTTTC. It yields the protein CASSLTAGANVLTF.

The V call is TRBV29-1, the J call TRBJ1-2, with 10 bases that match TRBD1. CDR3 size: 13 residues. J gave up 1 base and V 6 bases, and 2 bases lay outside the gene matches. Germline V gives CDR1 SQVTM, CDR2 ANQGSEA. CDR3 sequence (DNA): TGCAGCGTAAGGACAGGGGGTAACTATGGCTACACCTTC. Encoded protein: CSVRTGGNYGYTF.

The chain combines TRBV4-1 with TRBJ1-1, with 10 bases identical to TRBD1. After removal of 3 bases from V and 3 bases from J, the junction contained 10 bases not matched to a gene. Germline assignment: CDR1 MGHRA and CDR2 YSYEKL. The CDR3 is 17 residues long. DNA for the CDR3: TGCGCCAGCAGCCAGGTCCCGGGACAGGGGAGGGACACTGAAGCTTTCTTT. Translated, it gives CASSQVPGQGRDTEAFF.